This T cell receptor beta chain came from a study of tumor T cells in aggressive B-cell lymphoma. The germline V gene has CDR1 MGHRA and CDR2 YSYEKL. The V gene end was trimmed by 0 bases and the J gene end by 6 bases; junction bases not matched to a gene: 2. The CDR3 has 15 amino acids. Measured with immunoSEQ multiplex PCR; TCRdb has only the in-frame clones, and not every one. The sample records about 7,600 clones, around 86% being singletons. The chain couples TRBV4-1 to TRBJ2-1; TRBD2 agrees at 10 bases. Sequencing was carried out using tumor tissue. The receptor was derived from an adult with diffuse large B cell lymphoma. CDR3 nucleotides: TGCGCCAGCAGCCAAGACCCTAGCGGGAGCAATGAGCAGTTCTTC. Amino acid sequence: CASSQDPSGSNEQFF.